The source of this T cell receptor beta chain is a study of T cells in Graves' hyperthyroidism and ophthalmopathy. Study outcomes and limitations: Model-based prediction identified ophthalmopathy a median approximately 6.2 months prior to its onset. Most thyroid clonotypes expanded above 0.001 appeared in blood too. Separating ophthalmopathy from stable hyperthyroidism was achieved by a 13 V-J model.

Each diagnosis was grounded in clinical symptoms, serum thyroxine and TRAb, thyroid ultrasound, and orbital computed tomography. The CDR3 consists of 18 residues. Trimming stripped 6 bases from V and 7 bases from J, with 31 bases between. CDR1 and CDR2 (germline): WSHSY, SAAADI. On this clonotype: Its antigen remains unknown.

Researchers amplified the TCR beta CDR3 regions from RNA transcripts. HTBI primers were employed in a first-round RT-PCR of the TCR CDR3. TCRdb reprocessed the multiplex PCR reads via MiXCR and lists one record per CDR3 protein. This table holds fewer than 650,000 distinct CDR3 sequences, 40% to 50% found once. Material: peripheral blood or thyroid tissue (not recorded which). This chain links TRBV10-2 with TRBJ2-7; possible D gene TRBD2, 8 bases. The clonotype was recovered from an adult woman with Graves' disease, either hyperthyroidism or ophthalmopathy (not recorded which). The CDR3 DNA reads TGCGCCAGCAGCCTAACTAGCGGTAAAGGGGGCTTCTACAATGAGCAGTACTTC. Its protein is CASSLTSGKGGFYNEQYF.